What follows describes a single T cell receptor beta chain. The antigen is undetermined. The data derive from a study of T cell responses to AZD1222 COVID-19 vaccine. Analyses pooled second doses at about 4 or about 12 weeks. Study outcomes and limitations: Reports say nearly half of spike-specific TCRs go after unmutated variant regions. Females outnumbered males among donors, who were mostly white British; clonal diversity was possibly underestimated. Just five to seven AZD1222 recipients tested seropositive at baseline.

Assay used: immunoSEQ multiplex PCR; TCRdb lists only in-frame clones, some missing. The data contain 100,000 to 150,000 clones, about 89% of them singletons. The source material was peripheral blood, sampled 28 days after the second AZD1222 dose. This receptor was taken from an adult who received the AZD1222 COVID-19 vaccine.

CDR3 amino acids: CAISEMGGPFTDTQYF. The CDR3 DNA is TGTGCCATCAGTGAAATGGGAGGGCCTTTCACAGATACGCAGTATTTT. The rearrangement uses TRBV10-3 and TRBJ2-3, with 7 nucleotides matching TRBD2. Germline CDR1 is ENHRY and CDR2 is SYGVKD. The V gene end was trimmed by 3 bases and the J gene end by 2 bases; junction bases not matched to a gene: 8. The CDR3 totals 16 residues.